The present TCR beta chain was sequenced within a study of blood T cell repertoires in COVID-19. Study-level background: Acute-phase and convalescent COVID-19 samples originated in the United States, Italy and Spain. Sources were T cells, B-cell-depleted T cells, or PBMCs; the material itself was cDNA or gDNA.

This CDR3 is 13 amino acids long. Germline lookup yields CDR1 SGHTA and CDR2 FQGNSA. V lost 2 bases, J lost 6 bases, and 8 bases lay in between. TCRdb's table, derived via immunoSEQ multiplex PCR, lists solely in-frame clones and lacks some. The table includes about 82,000 clones, around four fifths detected once. This TCR was sampled from a man at least 80 years old with active or convalescent COVID-19. Sequenced material: peripheral blood. The chain has TRBV7-2 and TRBJ2-1; D is ambiguous. CDR3 amino acids: CASSLNAVNEQFF. CDR3 bases: TGTGCCAGCAGCTTAAACGCGGTCAATGAGCAGTTCTTC.